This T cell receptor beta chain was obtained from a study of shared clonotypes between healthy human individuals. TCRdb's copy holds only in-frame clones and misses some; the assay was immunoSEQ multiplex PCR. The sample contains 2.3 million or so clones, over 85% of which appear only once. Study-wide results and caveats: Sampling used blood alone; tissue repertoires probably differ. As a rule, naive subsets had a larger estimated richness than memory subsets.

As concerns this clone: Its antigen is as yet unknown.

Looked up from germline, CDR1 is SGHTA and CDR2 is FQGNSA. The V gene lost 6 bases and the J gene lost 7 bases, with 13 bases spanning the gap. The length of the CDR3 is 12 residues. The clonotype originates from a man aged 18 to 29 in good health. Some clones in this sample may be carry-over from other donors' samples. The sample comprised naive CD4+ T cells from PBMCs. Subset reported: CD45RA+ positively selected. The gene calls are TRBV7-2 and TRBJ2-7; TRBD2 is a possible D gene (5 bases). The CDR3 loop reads CASRNPGLEQYF. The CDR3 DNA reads TGTGCCAGCAGGAATCCTGGACTGGAGCAGTACTTC.